These 13 T cell receptor beta chains were all obtained from the same sample, sequenced in a study of cytomegalovirus exposure and HLA in healthy donors. PCR was performed using 60 Vbeta and 13 Jbeta primers. Here immunoSEQ multiplex PCR was the method, and the copy in TCRdb shows in-frame clones only, minus some. The sample contains about 120,000 clones, about 10% of which appear only once. Material: PBMCs. The receptors stem from a woman aged 18-29 years in good health and CMV-seropositive.

This clone has only a few counts. The rearrangement joins TRBV13 to TRBJ2-1; D is possibly TRBD2 (6 bases). This CDR3 is 14 amino acids long. Germline CDR1 reads PRHDT; CDR2 reads FYEKMQ (reference sequence). Trimming removed 5 bases from V and 8 bases from J, with 16 bases in between. The CDR3: CASSPQLSGDEQFF. Written as DNA, the CDR3 is TGTGCCAGCAGCCCGCAACTTAGCGGAGATGAGCAGTTCTTC.

The chain uses TRBV4-2 and TRBJ1-5; possible D gene TRBD1, 5 bases. The V end lost 0 bases, the J end lost 4 bases, and 13 bases lay between the germline ends. The CDR3 is 16 residues long. Germline CDR1 and CDR2: LGHNA and YNFKEQ. CDR3 in amino acids: CASSQDLQVLNQPQHF. The CDR3 coding sequence is TGTGCCAGCAGCCAAGATCTACAGGTGTTGAATCAGCCCCAGCATTTT.

The genes are TRBV2 and TRBJ1-1; D possibly corresponds to TRBD1 (5 bases). The CDR3 spans 14 residues. V was pared by 3 bases and J by 3 bases, with 11 bases between. CDR1 SNHLY and CDR2 FYNNEI come from the germline V gene. CDR3 in DNA: TGTGCCAGCAGTGATCAGGGAAGGTACACTGAAGCTTTCTTT. Amino acids: CASSDQGRYTEAFF.

This clone was counted between two and nine times. J is TRBJ2-2 and V is TRBV28; TRBD1 matches at 7 bases. V was pared by 8 bases and J by 1 base, with 1 base of the junction left unmatched. CDR3 length equals 13 residues. The germline gives CDR1 MDHEN, CDR2 SYDVKM. The CDR3 DNA reads as TGTGCCAGCGGACAGGAGAACACCGGGGAGCTGTTTTTT. Its protein product is CASGQENTGELFF.

This clone was counted only a few times. The CDR3 sequence is CASSWDRGPYEQYF. CDR3 sequence (DNA): TGTGCCAGCAGCTGGGACAGGGGTCCCTACGAGCAGTACTTC. This chain links TRBV7-3 with TRBJ2-7; 10 bases agree with TRBD1. With 4 bases clipped from V and 2 bases from J, the junction kept 2 bases outside the gene matches. CDR3 length: 14 residues. Germline V gives CDR1 SGHTA, CDR2 FQGTGA.

This clone was counted a few times. The V gene is TRBV25-1, the J gene TRBJ2-1, with D possibly matching TRBD1 (6 bases). Germline assignment: CDR1 MGHDK and CDR2 SYGVNS. Deletions cut 6 bases from V and 7 bases from J, with 16 bases between. There are 14 residues in the CDR3. The CDR3 region is CASRLGGHRNEQFF. The CDR3 DNA reads as TGTGCCAGCAGACTAGGGGGTCACCGAAATGAGCAGTTCTTC.

V is TRBV14 and J is TRBJ1-6; D is uncertain. V lost 1 base and J lost 7, with 11 bases in between. The CDR3 runs to 15 residues. Per the germline V gene, CDR1 is SGHDN and CDR2 is FVKESK. CDR3 protein: CASSQAVTRNSPLHF. CDR3 coding DNA: TGTGCCAGCAGCCAAGCGGTAACTCGAAATTCACCCCTCCACTTT.

This clone has only a few counts. The V call is TRBV5-1, the J call TRBJ1-2; D unresolved. The CDR3 is 17 residues long. The V end lost 1 base, the J end lost 1 base, and 17 bases lay between the germline ends. Germline CDR1 and CDR2: SGHRS and YFSETQ. For the CDR3, the DNA is TGCGCCAGCAGCTTGTATAACCGCTACTTCAATAACTATGGCTACACCTTC. Amino acids: CASSLYNRYFNNYGYTF.

This clone was counted a few times. The chain employs TRBV5-1 and TRBJ2-5, with D possibly being TRBD1 (6 bases). Trimming shortened V by 5 bases and J by 4 bases, and 9 bases separated the two germline ends. This CDR3 spans 12 amino acids. Germline V gene data show CDR1 as SGHRS and CDR2 as YFSETQ. In DNA, the CDR3 is TGCGCCAGCAGGGGGGCTGGAGAGACCCAGTACTTC. Encoded protein: CASRGAGETQYF.

This sequence joins TRBV4-1 and TRBJ2-1; 7 nucleotides align to TRBD1. CDR3 length: 12 residues. Trimming cost V 2 bases and J 10 bases; bases outside gene matches: 2. Germline lookup yields CDR1 MGHRA and CDR2 YSYEKL. The CDR3 DNA is TGCGCCAGCAGCCAAAGACAGGGCGAGCAGTTCTTC. Translation: CASSQRQGEQFF.

The rearrangement links TRBV18 to TRBJ2-1; 12 bases line up with TRBD2. The V and J ends lost 4 bases and 9 bases, in that order; junction bases with no gene match: 10. The V gene's germline CDR1 is KGHSH and CDR2 LQKENI. The CDR3 length is 16 residues. In DNA, the CDR3 is TGTGCCAGCTCACTAACGACTAGCGGGAGTGGCGGTGAGCAGTTCTTC. The encoded protein is CASSLTTSGSGGEQFF. Variable domain in full (rest from reference TRBV18 and TRBJ2-1): NAGVMQNPRHLVRRRGQEARLRCSPMKGHSHVYWYRQLPEEGLKFMVYLQKENIIDESGMPKERFSAEFPKEGPSILRIQQVVRGDSAAYFCASSLTTSGSGGEQFFGPGTRLTVL.

The sample holds a few counts of this clone. This CDR3 reads CASSVLAGVGNEQFF. DNA for the CDR3: TGTGCCAGCAGTGTACTAGCGGGAGTTGGCAATGAGCAGTTCTTC. V usage is TRBV2 and J usage is TRBJ2-1; TRBD2 agrees at 11 bases. This CDR3 has 15 residues. The J segment lost 6 bases and the V segment lost 4 bases, leaving 5 bases of the junction unmatched. Germline V CDR1 and CDR2: SNHLY, FYNNEI.

The sample holds a few counts of this clone. The rearrangement uses TRBV6-1 and TRBJ2-6; D is perhaps TRBD2 (5 bases). V was clipped by 4 bases and J by 1 base, with 11 bases between them. CDR3 length equals 16 residues. Germline CDR1 MNHNS, CDR2 SASEGT. CDR3 in amino acids: CASSGGFGSGANVLTF. Written as DNA, the CDR3 is TGTGCCAGCAGTGGCGGGTTCGGGTCTGGGGCCAACGTCCTGACTTTC.